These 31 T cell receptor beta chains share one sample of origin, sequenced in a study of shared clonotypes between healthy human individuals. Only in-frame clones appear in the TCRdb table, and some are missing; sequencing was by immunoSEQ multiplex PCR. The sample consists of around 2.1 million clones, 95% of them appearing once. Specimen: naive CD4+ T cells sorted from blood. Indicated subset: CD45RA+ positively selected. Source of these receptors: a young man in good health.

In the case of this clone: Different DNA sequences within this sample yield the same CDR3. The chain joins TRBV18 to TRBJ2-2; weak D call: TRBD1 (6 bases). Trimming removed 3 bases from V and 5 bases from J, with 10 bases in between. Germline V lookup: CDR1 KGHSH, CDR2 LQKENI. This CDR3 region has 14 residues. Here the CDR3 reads CASSPSGVTGELFF. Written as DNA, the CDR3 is TGTGCCAGCTCACCGTCAGGGGTTACCGGGGAGCTGTTTTTT.

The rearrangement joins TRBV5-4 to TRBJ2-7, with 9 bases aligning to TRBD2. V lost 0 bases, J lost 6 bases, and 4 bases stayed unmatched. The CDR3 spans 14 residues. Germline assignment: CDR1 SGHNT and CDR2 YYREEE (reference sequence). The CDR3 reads CASSLEGTSREQYF. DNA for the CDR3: TGTGCCAGCAGCTTGGAGGGGACTAGCCGCGAGCAGTACTTC.

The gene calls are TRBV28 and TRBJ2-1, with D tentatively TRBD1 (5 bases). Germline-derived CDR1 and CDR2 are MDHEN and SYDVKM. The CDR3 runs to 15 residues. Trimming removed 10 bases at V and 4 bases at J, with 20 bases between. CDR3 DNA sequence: TGTGCCACCAAGCCACAGGCCTTTAATTACAATGAGCAGTTCTTC. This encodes CATKPQAFNYNEQFF.

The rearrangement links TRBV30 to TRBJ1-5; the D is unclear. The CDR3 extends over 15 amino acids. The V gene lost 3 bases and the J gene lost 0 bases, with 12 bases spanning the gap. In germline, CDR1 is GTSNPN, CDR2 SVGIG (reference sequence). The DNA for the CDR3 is TGTGCCTGGAGCGCCGGGCAAGGTAGCAATCAGCCCCAGCATTTT. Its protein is CAWSAGQGSNQPQHF. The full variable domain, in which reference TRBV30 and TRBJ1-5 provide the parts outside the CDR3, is SQTIHQWPATLVQPVGSPLSLECTVEGTSNPNLYWYRQAAGRGLQLLFYSVGIGQISSEVPQNLSASRPQDRQFILSSKKLLLSDSGFYLCAWSAGQGSNQPQHFGDGTRLSIL.

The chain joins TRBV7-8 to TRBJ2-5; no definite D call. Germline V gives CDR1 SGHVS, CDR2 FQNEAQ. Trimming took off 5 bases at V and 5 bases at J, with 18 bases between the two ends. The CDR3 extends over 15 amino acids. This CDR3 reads CASSLTSYSTETQYF. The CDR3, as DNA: TGTGCCAGCAGCCTAACGAGCTATTCCACTGAGACCCAGTACTTC.

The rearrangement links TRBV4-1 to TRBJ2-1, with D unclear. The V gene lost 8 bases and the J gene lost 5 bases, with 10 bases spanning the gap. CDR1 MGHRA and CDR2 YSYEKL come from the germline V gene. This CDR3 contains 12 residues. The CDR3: CASRRFDNEQFF. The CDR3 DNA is TGCGCCAGCCGGAGATTCGACAATGAGCAGTTCTTC.

The CDR3 region has the DNA TGTGCCAGCAGTAAGGGGGGGGTAGCCAAAAACATTCAGTACTTC. Its protein is CASSKGGVAKNIQYF. The chain carries TRBV6-1 and TRBJ2-4, with a weak D call TRBD2 (7 bases). Per germline, CDR1 MNHNS and CDR2 SASEGT. The V end was cut by 5 bases, the J end by 0 bases, with 11 bases between. CDR3 length equals 15 residues.

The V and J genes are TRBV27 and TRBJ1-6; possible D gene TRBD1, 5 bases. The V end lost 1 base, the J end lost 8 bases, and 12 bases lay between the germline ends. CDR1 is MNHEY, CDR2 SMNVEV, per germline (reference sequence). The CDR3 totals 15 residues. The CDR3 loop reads CASSLFPGGDSPLHF. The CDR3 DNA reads TGTGCCAGCAGTTTATTCCCTGGGGGGGATTCACCCCTCCACTTT.

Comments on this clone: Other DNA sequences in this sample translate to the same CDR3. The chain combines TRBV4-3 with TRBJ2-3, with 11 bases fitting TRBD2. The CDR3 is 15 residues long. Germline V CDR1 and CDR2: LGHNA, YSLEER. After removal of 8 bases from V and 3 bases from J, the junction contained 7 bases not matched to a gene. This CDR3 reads CASSPGTSGTDTQYF. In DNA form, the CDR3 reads TGCGCCAGCTCACCGGGGACTAGCGGTACAGATACGCAGTATTTT.

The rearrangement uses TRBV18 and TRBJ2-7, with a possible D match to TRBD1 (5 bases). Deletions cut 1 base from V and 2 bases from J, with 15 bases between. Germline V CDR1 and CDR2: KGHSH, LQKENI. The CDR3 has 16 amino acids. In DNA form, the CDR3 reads TGTGCCAGCTCACCACTTCCAGGGCACCTTCCCTACGAGCAGTACTTC. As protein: CASSPLPGHLPYEQYF.

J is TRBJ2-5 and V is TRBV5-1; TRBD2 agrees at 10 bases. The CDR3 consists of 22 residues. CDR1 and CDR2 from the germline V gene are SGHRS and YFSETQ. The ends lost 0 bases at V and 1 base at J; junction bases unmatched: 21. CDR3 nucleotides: TGCGCCAGCAGCTTGGGGCGGGATGGGACTAGCGATTCCTACGGGTTCCAAGAGACCCAGTACTTC. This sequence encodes CASSLGRDGTSDSYGFQETQYF.

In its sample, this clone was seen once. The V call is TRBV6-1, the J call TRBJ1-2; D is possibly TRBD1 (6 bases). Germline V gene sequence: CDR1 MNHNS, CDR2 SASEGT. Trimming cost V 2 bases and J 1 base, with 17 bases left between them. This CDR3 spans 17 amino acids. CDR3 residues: CASSESRDRPYNYGYTF. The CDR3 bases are TGTGCCAGCAGTGAATCCCGAGACAGGCCTTATAACTATGGCTACACCTTC.

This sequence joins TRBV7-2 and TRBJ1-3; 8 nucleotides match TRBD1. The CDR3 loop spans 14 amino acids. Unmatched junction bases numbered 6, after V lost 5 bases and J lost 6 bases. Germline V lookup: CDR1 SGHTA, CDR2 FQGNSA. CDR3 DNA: TGTGCCAGCAGCATCCAGGGGGCGATAAACACCATATATTTT. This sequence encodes CASSIQGAINTIYF.

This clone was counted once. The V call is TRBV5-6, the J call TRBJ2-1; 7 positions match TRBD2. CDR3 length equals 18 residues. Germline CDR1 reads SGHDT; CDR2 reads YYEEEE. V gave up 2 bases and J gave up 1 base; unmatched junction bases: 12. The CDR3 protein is CASSFGGTAYSSYNEQFF. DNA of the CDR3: TGTGCCAGCAGCTTCGGGGGGACTGCTTATTCTTCCTACAATGAGCAGTTCTTC.

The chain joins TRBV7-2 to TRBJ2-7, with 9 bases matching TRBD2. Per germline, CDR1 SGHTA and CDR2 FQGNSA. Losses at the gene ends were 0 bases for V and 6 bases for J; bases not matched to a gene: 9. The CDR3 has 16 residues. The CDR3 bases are TGTGCCAGCAGCTTAGCAATGGCGGGAGGGCCGGGCGAGCAGTACTTC. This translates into CASSLAMAGGPGEQYF.

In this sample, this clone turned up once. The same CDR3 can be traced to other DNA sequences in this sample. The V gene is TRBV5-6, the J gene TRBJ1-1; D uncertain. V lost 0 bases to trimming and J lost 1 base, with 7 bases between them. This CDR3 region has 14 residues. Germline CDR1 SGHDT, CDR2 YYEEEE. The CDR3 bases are TGTGCCAGCAGCTTGGCCGGTGGGAACACTGAAGCTTTCTTT. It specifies CASSLAGGNTEAFF.

CDR3: CAWSVRRGEKLFF. CDR3 DNA sequence: TGTGCCTGGAGTGTACGCCGGGGTGAAAAACTGTTTTTT. The gene calls are TRBV30 and TRBJ1-4; no reliable D call. Trimming took off 0 bases at V and 7 bases at J, with 9 bases between the two ends. Germline V CDR1 and CDR2: GTSNPN, SVGIG (reference sequence). The CDR3 is made up of 13 amino acids.

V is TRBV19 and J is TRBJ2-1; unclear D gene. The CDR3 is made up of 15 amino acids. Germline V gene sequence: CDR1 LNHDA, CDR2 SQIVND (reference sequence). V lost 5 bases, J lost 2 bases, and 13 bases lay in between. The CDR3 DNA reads TGTGCCAGTAGTTTATCGGACGCCACCTACAATGAGCAGTTCTTC. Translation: CASSLSDATYNEQFF.

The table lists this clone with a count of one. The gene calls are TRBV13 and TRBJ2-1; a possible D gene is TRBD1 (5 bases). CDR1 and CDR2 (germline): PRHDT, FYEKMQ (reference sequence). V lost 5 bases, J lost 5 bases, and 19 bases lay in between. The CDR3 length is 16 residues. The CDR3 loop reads CASSPVILRGNNEQFF. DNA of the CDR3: TGTGCCAGCAGCCCAGTAATCTTAAGGGGCAACAATGAGCAGTTCTTC.

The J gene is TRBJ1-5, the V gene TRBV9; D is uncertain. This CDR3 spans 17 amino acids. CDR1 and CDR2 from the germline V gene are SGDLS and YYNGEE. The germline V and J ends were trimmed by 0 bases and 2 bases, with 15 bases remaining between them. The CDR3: CASSVGGNEMGNQPQHF. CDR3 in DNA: TGTGCCAGCAGCGTAGGAGGAAACGAAATGGGCAATCAGCCCCAGCATTTT.

CDR3 coding DNA: TGCGCCAGCACCCCAGGCGAGGGTAGCTATAATTCACCCCTCCACTTT. Translation: CASTPGEGSYNSPLHF. This chain uses TRBV4-1 with TRBJ1-6, with no clear D. Trimming shortened V by 7 bases and J by 3 bases, and 16 bases separated the two germline ends. Germline V gene lookup returns CDR1 MGHRA and CDR2 YSYEKL. The CDR3 consists of 16 residues.

CDR3 bases: TGTGCCAGCAGGTCAGGGGGCTATAATTCACCCCTCCACTTT. It yields the protein CASRSGGYNSPLHF. The chain uses TRBV6-5 and TRBJ1-6; 7 bases align to TRBD1. V shed 6 bases, J shed 3 bases, and the junction held 2 bases outside the gene matches. CDR3 length: 14 amino acids. Germline loops: CDR1 MNHEY, CDR2 SVGAGI.

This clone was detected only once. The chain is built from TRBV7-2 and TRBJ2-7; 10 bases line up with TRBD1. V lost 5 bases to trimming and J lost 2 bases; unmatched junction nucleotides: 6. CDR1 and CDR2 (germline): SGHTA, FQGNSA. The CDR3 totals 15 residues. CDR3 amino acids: CASSPGQGVTYEQYF. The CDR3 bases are TGTGCCAGCAGCCCCGGACAGGGGGTCACCTACGAGCAGTACTTC.

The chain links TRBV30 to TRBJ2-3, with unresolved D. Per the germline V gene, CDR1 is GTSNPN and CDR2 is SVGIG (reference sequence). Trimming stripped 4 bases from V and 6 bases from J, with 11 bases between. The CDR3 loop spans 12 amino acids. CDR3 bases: TGTGCCTGGAATTCCCTTCGGGATACGCAGTATTTT. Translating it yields CAWNSLRDTQYF.

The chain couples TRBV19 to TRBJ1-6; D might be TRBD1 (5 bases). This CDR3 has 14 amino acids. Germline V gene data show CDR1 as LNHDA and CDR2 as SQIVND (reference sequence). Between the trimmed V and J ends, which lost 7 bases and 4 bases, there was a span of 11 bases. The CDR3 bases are TGTGCCAGTACCACCGACAGATATAATTCACCCCTCCACTTT. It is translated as CASTTDRYNSPLHF.

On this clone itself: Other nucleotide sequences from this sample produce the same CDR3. In DNA form, the CDR3 reads TGTGCCAGCAGCGTAGGAGGGAGGGGCACAGATACGCAGTATTTT. Its translation is CASSVGGRGTDTQYF. The V and J genes are TRBV9 and TRBJ2-3, with 7 bases that match TRBD2. Germline lookup yields CDR1 SGDLS and CDR2 YYNGEE. CDR3 length equals 15 residues. V shed 0 bases, J shed 1 base, and the junction held 2 bases outside the gene matches. The whole variable domain, filled in from reference TRBV9 and TRBJ2-3, reads DSGVTQTPKHLITATGQRVTLRCSPRSGDLSVYWYQQSLDQGLQFLIQYYNGEERAKGNILERFSAQQFPDLHSELNLSSLELGDSALYFCASSVGGRGTDTQYFGPGTRLTVL.

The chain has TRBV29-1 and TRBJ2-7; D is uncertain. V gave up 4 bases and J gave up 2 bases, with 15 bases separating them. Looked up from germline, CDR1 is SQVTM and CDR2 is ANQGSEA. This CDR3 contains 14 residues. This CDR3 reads CSVVPGSHTYEQYF. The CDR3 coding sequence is TGCAGCGTTGTTCCAGGATCCCATACCTACGAGCAGTACTTC.

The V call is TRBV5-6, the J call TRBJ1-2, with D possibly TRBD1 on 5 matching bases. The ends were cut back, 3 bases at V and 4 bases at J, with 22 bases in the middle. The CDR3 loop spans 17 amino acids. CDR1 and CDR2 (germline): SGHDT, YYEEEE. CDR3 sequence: CASSWPPGGNLRYGYTF. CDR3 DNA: TGTGCCAGCAGCTGGCCCCCCGGGGGGAATCTTCGCTATGGCTACACCTTC.

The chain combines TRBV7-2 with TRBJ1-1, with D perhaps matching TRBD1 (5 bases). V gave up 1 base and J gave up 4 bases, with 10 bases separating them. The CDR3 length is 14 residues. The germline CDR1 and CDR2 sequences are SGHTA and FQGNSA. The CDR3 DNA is TGTGCCAGCAGCTTAGAGGTTGGGGGCACTGAAGCTTTCTTT. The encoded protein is CASSLEVGGTEAFF.

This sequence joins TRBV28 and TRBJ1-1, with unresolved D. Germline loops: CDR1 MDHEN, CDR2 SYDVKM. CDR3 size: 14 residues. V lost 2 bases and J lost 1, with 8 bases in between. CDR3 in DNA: TGTGCCAGCAGTTTACCCACAGAGAACACTGAAGCTTTCTTT. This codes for CASSLPTENTEAFF.

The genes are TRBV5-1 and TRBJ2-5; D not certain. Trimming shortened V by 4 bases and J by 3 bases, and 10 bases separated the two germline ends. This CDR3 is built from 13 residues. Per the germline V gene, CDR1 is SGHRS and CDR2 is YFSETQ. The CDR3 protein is CASSGRREETQYF. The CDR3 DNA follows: TGCGCCAGCAGCGGCCGCAGAGAAGAGACCCAGTACTTC. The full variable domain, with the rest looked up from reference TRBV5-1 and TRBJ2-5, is KAGVTQTPRYLIKTRGQQVTLSCSPISGHRSVSWYQQTPGQGLQFLFEYFSETQRNKGNFPGRFSGRQFSNSRSEMNVSTLELGDSALYLCASSGRREETQYFGPGTRLLVL.